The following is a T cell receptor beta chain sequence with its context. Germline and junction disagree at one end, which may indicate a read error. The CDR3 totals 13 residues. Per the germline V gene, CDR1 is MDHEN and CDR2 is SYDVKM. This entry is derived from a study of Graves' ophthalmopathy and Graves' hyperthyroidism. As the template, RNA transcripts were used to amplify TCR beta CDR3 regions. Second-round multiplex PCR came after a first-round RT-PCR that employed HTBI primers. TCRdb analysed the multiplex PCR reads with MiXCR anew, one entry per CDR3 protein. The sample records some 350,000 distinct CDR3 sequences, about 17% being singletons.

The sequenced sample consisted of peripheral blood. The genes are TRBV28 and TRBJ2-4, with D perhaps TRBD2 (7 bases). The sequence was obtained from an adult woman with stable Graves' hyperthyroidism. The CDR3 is CASSLVGGDIKYF. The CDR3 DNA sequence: TGTGCCAGCAGTTTAGTAGGGGGGGACATTAAGTACTTC.